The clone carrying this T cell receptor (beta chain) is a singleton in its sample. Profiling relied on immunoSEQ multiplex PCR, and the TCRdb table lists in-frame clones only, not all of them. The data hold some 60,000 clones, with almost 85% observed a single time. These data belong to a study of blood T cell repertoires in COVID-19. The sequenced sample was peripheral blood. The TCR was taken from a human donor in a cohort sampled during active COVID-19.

In DNA form, the CDR3 reads TGTGCCAGCTCACCGAGGGACAGCTCCTACGAGCAGTACTTC. Residues: CASSPRDSSYEQYF. V is TRBV18 and J is TRBJ2-7, with 7 positions matching TRBD1. CDR1 KGHSH and CDR2 LQKENI come from the germline V gene. Trimming cost V 3 bases and J 0 bases; bases outside gene matches: 2. There are 14 residues in the CDR3.